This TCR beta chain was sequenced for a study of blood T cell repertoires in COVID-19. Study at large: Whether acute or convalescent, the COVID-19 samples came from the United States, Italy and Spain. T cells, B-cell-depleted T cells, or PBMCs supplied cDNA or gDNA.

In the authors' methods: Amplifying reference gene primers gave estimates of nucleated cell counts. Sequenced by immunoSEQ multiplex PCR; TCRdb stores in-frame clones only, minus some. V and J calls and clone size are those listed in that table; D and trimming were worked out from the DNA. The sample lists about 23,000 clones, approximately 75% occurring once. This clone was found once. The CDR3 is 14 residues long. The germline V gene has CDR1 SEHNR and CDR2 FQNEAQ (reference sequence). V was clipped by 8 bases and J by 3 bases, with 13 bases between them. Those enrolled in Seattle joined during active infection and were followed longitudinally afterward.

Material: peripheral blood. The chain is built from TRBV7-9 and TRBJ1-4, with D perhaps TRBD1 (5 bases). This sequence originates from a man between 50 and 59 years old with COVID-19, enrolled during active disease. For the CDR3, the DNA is TGTGCCAGCTCCGGAGCGGGGCCTAATGAAAAACTGTTTTTT. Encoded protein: CASSGAGPNEKLFF.